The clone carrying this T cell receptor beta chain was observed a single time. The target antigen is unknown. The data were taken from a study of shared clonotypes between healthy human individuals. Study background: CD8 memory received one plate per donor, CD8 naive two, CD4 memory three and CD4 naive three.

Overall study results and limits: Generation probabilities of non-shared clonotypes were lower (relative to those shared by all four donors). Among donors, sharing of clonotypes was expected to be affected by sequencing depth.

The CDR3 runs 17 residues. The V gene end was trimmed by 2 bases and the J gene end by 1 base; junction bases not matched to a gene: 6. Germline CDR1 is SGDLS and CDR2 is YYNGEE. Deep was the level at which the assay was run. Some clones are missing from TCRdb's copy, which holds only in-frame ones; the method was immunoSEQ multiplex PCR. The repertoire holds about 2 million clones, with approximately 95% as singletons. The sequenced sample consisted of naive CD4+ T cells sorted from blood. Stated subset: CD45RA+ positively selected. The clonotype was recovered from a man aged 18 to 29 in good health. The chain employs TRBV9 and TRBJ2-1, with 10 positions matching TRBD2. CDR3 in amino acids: CASSVGLAESSYNEQFF. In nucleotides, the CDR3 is TGTGCCAGCAGCGTCGGACTAGCGGAATCATCCTACAATGAGCAGTTCTTC.